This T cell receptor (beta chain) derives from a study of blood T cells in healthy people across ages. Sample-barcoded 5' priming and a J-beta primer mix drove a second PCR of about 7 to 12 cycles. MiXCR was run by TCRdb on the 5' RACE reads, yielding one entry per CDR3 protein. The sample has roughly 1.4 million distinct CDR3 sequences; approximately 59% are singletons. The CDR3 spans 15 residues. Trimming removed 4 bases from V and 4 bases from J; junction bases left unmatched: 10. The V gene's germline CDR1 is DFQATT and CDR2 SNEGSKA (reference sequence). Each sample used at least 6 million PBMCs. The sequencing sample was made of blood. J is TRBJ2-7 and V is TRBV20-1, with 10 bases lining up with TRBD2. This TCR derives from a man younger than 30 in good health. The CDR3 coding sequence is TGCAGTGCTATCGGGGCTAGCGGGAGAGTTTACGAGCAGTACTTC. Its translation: CSAIGASGRVYEQYF.